This passage covers 18 T cell receptor beta chains from one sample sequenced in a study of glioma-infiltrating T cells after dendritic cell vaccination. Method: immunoSEQ multiplex PCR; TCRdb's copy keeps in-frame clones and lacks some. This table has under 100,000 clones, about 80% appearing once. The sequenced sample was blood, obtained before dendritic cell vaccination. Every receptor here comes from a human donor with glioblastoma.

The V gene is TRBV5-4, the J gene TRBJ1-1; TRBD1 might be the D (6 bases). The length of the CDR3 is 15 residues. Per the germline V gene, CDR1 is SGHNT and CDR2 is YYREEE (reference sequence). The V gene lost 4 bases and the J gene lost 1 base, with 14 bases spanning the gap. The CDR3 reads CASSQPTGGNTEAFF. DNA for the CDR3: TGTGCCAGCAGCCAGCCGACAGGCGGGAACACTGAAGCTTTCTTT.

V is TRBV6-6 and J is TRBJ2-5, with 12 bases that match TRBD2. There are 15 residues in the CDR3. V dropped 2 bases and J dropped 6; count of bases not matched to a gene: 4. Per the germline V gene, CDR1 is MNHNY and CDR2 is SVGAGI (reference sequence). This CDR3 reads CASSYRTSGGKTQYF. DNA of the CDR3: TGTGCCAGCAGTTACAGAACTAGCGGGGGGAAGACCCAGTACTTC.

V gene TRBV6-4 combines with J gene TRBJ2-1, with 8 nucleotides matching TRBD2. The CDR3 is made up of 15 amino acids. Germline V CDR1 and CDR2: MRHNA, SNTAGT. Trimming cost V 2 bases and J 7 bases; bases outside gene matches: 7. The CDR3 DNA sequence: TGTGCCAGCAGTGACGTTCAGGGACTAGTTAATGAGCAGTTCTTC. Amino acids: CASSDVQGLVNEQFF.

This clone was recorded many times. V usage is TRBV19 and J usage is TRBJ1-4; 9 bases are a match to TRBD1. This CDR3 spans 11 amino acids. J lost 15 bases, V lost 9 bases, and 8 bases had no gene match. Germline V gene data show CDR1 as LNHDA and CDR2 as SQIVND (reference sequence). CDR3 nucleotide sequence: TGTGCCAGCAAACAGGGGGCAAGGATGTTTTTT. Protein: CASKQGARMFF.

The chain combines TRBV7-9 with TRBJ2-7; possibly TRBD2 for D (5 bases). Trimming took 1 base from V and 5 from J, leaving 15 bases between them. This CDR3 contains 15 residues. Germline V gives CDR1 SEHNR, CDR2 FQNEAQ (reference sequence). CDR3 residues: CASSLGLEGEDEQYF. The CDR3 DNA follows: TGTGCCAGCAGCTTAGGTCTTGAGGGAGAGGACGAGCAGTACTTC. Complete variable domain (other parts from reference TRBV7-9 and TRBJ2-7): DTGVSQNPRHKITKRGQNVTFRCDPISEHNRLYWYRQTLGQGPEFLTYFQNEAQLEKSRLLSDRFSAERPKGSFSTLEIQRTEQGDSAMYLCASSLGLEGEDEQYFGPGTRLTVT.

The gene calls are TRBV30 and TRBJ2-7; TRBD2 is a possible D gene (5 bases). CDR1 is GTSNPN and CDR2 is SVGIG in the germline V gene (reference sequence). The CDR3 contains 13 residues. Trimming removed 1 base from V and 8 bases from J, with 15 bases in between. CDR3 in DNA: TGTGCCTGGAGTGCTACGGGATTTGGGCAGCAGTACTTC. Translating it yields CAWSATGFGQQYF. Looking up the rest from reference TRBV30 and TRBJ2-7 gives the full variable domain: SQTIHQWPATLVQPVGSPLSLECTVEGTSNPNLYWYRQAAGRGLQLLFYSVGIGQISSEVPQNLSASRPQDRQFILSSKKLLLSDSGFYLCAWSATGFGQQYFGPGTRLTVT.

The V and J genes are TRBV28 and TRBJ2-1; D is undetermined. CDR1 is MDHEN and CDR2 is SYDVKM in the germline V gene. The V end lost 6 bases, the J end lost 9 bases, and 12 bases lay between the germline ends. The length of the CDR3 is 12 residues. CDR3 amino acids: CASREQTREQFF. As DNA, the CDR3 is TGTGCCAGCAGGGAGCAGACCCGTGAGCAGTTCTTC. Full variable domain (missing parts from reference TRBV28 and TRBJ2-1): DVKVTQSSRYLVKRTGEKVFLECVQDMDHENMFWYRQDPGLGLRLIYFSYDVKMKEKGDIPEGYSVSREKKERFSLILESASTNQTSMYLCASREQTREQFFGPGTRLTVL.

This clone came up once. The rearrangement uses TRBV7-9 and TRBJ1-2; TRBD1 matches 9 bases. This CDR3 has 15 residues. Germline V lookup: CDR1 SEHNR, CDR2 FQNEAQ (reference sequence). The J segment lost 5 bases and the V segment lost 4 bases, leaving 8 bases of the junction unmatched. This CDR3 reads CASSSGQGKGYGYTF. CDR3 sequence (DNA): TGTGCCAGCAGCTCCGGACAGGGGAAGGGATATGGCTACACCTTC.

This clone was seen a few times. CDR3 in amino acids: CASSPLGQGSGELFF. Here the CDR3 DNA reads TGTGCCAGCTCACCATTGGGACAGGGGTCCGGGGAGCTGTTTTTT. The chain joins TRBV18 to TRBJ2-2, with TRBD1 matching 10 bases. This CDR3 spans 15 amino acids. The V segment lost 2 bases and the J segment 6 bases; nucleotides outside the gene matches: 3. Germline V gene lookup returns CDR1 KGHSH and CDR2 LQKENI.

This chain joins TRBV10-3 and TRBJ1-6, with a possible D match to TRBD1 (5 bases). V was pared by 8 bases and J by 0 bases, with 11 bases between. The germline V gene has CDR1 ENHRY and CDR2 SYGVKD. The CDR3 extends over 15 amino acids. CDR3 loop: CAIRDSSSYNSPLHF. The CDR3 DNA reads TGTGCCATCCGCGACAGTAGCTCCTATAATTCACCCCTCCACTTT.

The rearrangement links TRBV11-2 to TRBJ1-1; D remains unclear. Trimming removed 5 bases from V and 3 bases from J, with 10 bases in between. The CDR3 spans 13 residues. Germline V gene data show CDR1 as SGHAT and CDR2 as FQNNGV. The CDR3 is CASSTHAYTEAFF. The CDR3 DNA reads TGTGCCAGCAGCACTCACGCGTACACTGAAGCTTTCTTT.

This clone was counted only a few times. V gene TRBV10-3 combines with J gene TRBJ2-1; 13 bases agree with TRBD2. The CDR3 loop spans 21 amino acids. Germline V gene sequence: CDR1 ENHRY, CDR2 SYGVKD. The trim removed 4 bases at V and 4 bases at J, leaving 19 bases unmatched. The CDR3 region is CAISGTGGPTSGGARYNEQFF. For the CDR3, the DNA is TGTGCCATCAGTGGGACAGGGGGACCTACTAGCGGGGGGGCTCGGTACAATGAGCAGTTCTTC.

The genes are TRBV9 and TRBJ2-1, with 15 bases aligning to TRBD2. The CDR3 sequence is 15 residues long. Per the germline V gene, CDR1 is SGDLS and CDR2 is YYNGEE. Trimming cost V 5 bases and J 10 bases; bases outside gene matches: 7. The CDR3: CASSHGLAGGQEQFF. In DNA form, the CDR3 reads TGTGCCAGCAGTCACGGACTAGCGGGGGGGCAGGAGCAGTTCTTC.

The chain employs TRBV29-1 and TRBJ2-1; tentatively, D is TRBD2 (5 bases). CDR3 length: 17 amino acids. Germline CDR1 reads SQVTM; CDR2 reads ANQGSEA. The V gene lost 4 bases and the J gene lost 0 bases, with 19 bases spanning the gap. CDR3 in amino acids: CSVVGSPSRSSYNEQFF. CDR3 bases: TGCAGCGTTGTGGGGTCTCCTAGCAGAAGCTCCTACAATGAGCAGTTCTTC.

This chain uses TRBV18 with TRBJ1-2; 9 bases line up with TRBD1. The germline V gene has CDR1 KGHSH and CDR2 LQKENI. J lost 4 bases, V lost 4 bases, and 10 bases had no gene match. The CDR3 is 16 amino acids. The CDR3 DNA is TGTGCCAGCTCACGGTCCCCGGGACAGGGATCCTATGGCTACACCTTC. It is translated as CASSRSPGQGSYGYTF.

The V call is TRBV19, the J call TRBJ1-2, with D tentatively TRBD1 (6 bases). Germline assignment: CDR1 LNHDA and CDR2 SQIVND (reference sequence). This CDR3 contains 19 residues. V lost 7 bases and J 6 bases, leaving 33 bases between the germline ends. CDR3 in DNA: TGTGCCAGTAATACTCGTCGATCGTTACAGGGAAATAGGGTCGATGGCTACACCTTC. Protein: CASNTRRSLQGNRVDGYTF.

The gene calls are TRBV7-3 and TRBJ2-2; 10 positions agree with TRBD1. The CDR3 covers 15 residues. Germline CDR1 reads SGHTA; CDR2 reads FQGTGA. The V gene end was trimmed by 1 base and the J gene end by 5 bases; junction bases not matched to a gene: 1. The CDR3 nucleotides read TGTGCCAGCAGCTTAAAGGGACAGGGGACCGGGGAGCTGTTTTTT. Protein product: CASSLKGQGTGELFF.

The CDR3 sequence is CASSLGLAGPTSYNEQFF. DNA of the CDR3: TGTGCCAGCAGCTTAGGATTAGCGGGACCAACCTCCTACAATGAGCAGTTCTTC. This chain connects TRBV11-2 to TRBJ2-1; 8 bases agree with TRBD2. The CDR3 covers 18 residues. CDR1 and CDR2 (germline): SGHAT, FQNNGV. V lost 1 base, J lost 0 bases, and 8 bases stayed unmatched.